Listed here are 21 T cell receptor beta chains from one sample, sequenced in a study of human versus mouse CDR3 diversity and MHC coevolution. Clones were sequenced by immunoSEQ multiplex PCR, and TCRdb holds only the in-frame ones, with some missing. The profile covers fewer than 80,000 clones, with 80% to 95% appearing a single time and around 0.15% taken by the ten largest. Sequencing was carried out using naive CD4+ T cells from blood. Described subset: CD45RO-negative CD62L-positive naive CD4 T cells. These TCRs come from a person between 25 and 69 years old in good health.

The genes are TRBV2 and TRBJ2-1; 7 nucleotides agree with TRBD2. V lost 3 bases to trimming and J lost 8 bases; unmatched junction nucleotides: 7. This CDR3 region has 14 residues. Germline assignment: CDR1 SNHLY and CDR2 FYNNEI. DNA for the CDR3: TGTGCCAGCAGTGAGGGAGCGGGGACCGATGAGCAGTTCTTC. Its protein product is CASSEGAGTDEQFF.

CDR3 DNA sequence: TGTGCCAGCAGCCTCGGGAGGCAGGTTACTGAAGCTTTCTTT. It specifies CASSLGRQVTEAFF. The V and J genes are TRBV6-6 and TRBJ1-1; unclear D gene. There are 14 residues in the CDR3. V lost 6 bases and J lost 5, with 16 bases in between. Looked up from germline, CDR1 is MNHNY and CDR2 is SVGAGI (reference sequence).

This chain connects TRBV5-1 to TRBJ2-5; D not certain. Germline values: CDR1 SGHRS, CDR2 YFSETQ. The CDR3 runs 12 residues. The V end was cut by 0 bases, the J end by 4 bases, with 4 bases between. The CDR3 protein is CASSLAGETQYF. The CDR3 DNA reads TGCGCCAGCAGCTTGGCCGGAGAGACCCAGTACTTC.

The chain couples TRBV2 to TRBJ1-4, with D maybe TRBD1 (5 bases). Deletions cut 4 bases from V and 7 bases from J, with 10 bases between. Germline V gene data show CDR1 as SNHLY and CDR2 as FYNNEI. The CDR3 length is 13 residues. The CDR3: CASSADRGEKLFF. The CDR3 DNA sequence: TGTGCCAGCAGTGCAGATAGGGGTGAAAAACTGTTTTTT.

This rearrangement joins TRBV9 to TRBJ2-5; a possible D gene is TRBD1 (6 bases). The CDR3 has 14 residues. The germline CDR1 and CDR2 sequences are SGDLS and YYNGEE. Deletions cut 0 bases from V and 5 bases from J, with 11 bases between. CDR3 amino acids: CASSVEGVGETQYF. In DNA form, the CDR3 reads TGTGCCAGCAGCGTAGAGGGGGTTGGGGAGACCCAGTACTTC.

This chain connects TRBV30 to TRBJ1-1, with 8 bases lining up with TRBD1. Losses at the gene ends were 3 bases for V and 1 base for J; bases not matched to a gene: 7. Germline CDR1 and CDR2: GTSNPN and SVGIG (reference sequence). The CDR3 extends over 15 amino acids. CDR3 amino acids: CAWRKPDRGNTEAFF. Written as DNA, the CDR3 is TGTGCCTGGAGAAAACCTGACAGGGGGAACACTGAAGCTTTCTTT.

The chain uses TRBV5-1 and TRBJ1-2; D is unresolved. The ends were cut back, 0 bases at V and 5 bases at J, with 8 bases in the middle. The germline gives CDR1 SGHRS, CDR2 YFSETQ. CDR3 length: 13 residues. The CDR3 DNA is TGCGCCAGCAGCTTGGAGGCGGGGTATGGCTACACCTTC. Translated: CASSLEAGYGYTF.

The chain has TRBV5-1 and TRBJ1-1; TRBD1 aligns across 10 bases. Germline CDR1 SGHRS, CDR2 YFSETQ. Trimming cost V 5 bases and J 3 bases; bases outside gene matches: 4. The CDR3 consists of 14 residues. The CDR3 nucleotides are TGCGCCAGCAGGACCGGGACAGGGGACACTGAAGCTTTCTTT. Residues: CASRTGTGDTEAFF.

The gene calls are TRBV18 and TRBJ1-6, with D possibly being TRBD1 (6 bases). Trimming pared 2 bases from V and 7 bases from J, leaving 9 bases between. The CDR3 sequence is 14 residues long. Germline values: CDR1 KGHSH, CDR2 LQKENI. CDR3 residues: CASSPGGNNSPLHF. CDR3 DNA sequence: TGTGCCAGCTCACCAGGGGGCAACAATTCACCCCTCCACTTT.

The V call is TRBV14, the J call TRBJ1-6, with D uncertain. The ends were cut back, 3 bases at V and 6 bases at J, with 12 bases in the middle. CDR3 length: 15 amino acids. The germline gives CDR1 SGHDN, CDR2 FVKESK. CDR3 bases: TGTGCCAGCAGCCAGGACTGGTCTCCTAATTCACCCCTCCACTTT. It specifies CASSQDWSPNSPLHF.

The J gene is TRBJ2-5, the V gene TRBV11-2; D might be TRBD2 (6 bases). The CDR3 extends over 15 amino acids. Germline-derived CDR1 and CDR2 are SGHAT and FQNNGV. Trimming took 2 bases from V and 2 from J, leaving 12 bases between them. The CDR3 loop is CASSLQGGVQETQYF. DNA for the CDR3: TGTGCCAGCAGCTTACAGGGCGGGGTACAAGAGACCCAGTACTTC.

This chain uses TRBV7-6 with TRBJ2-7; TRBD2 agrees at 15 bases. There are 15 residues in the CDR3. Germline values: CDR1 SGHVS, CDR2 FNYEAQ. The ends lost 2 bases at V and 7 bases at J; junction bases unmatched: 3. The CDR3 sequence is CASSLRGLAGGEQYF. In DNA, the CDR3 is TGTGCCAGCAGCTTAAGGGGACTAGCGGGAGGAGAGCAGTACTTC.

Only one count was recorded for this clone. The rearrangement joins TRBV6-1 to TRBJ1-1; 12 nucleotides line up with TRBD1. V shed 7 bases and J 7 bases; nucleotides not matched to a gene: 7. CDR1 is MNHNS and CDR2 is SASEGT in the germline V gene. This CDR3 has 14 residues. CDR3: CASNGGQGAGEAFF. Here the CDR3 DNA reads TGTGCCAGCAATGGGGGACAGGGGGCGGGTGAAGCTTTCTTT.

This rearrangement joins TRBV18 to TRBJ1-2, with unresolved D. The germline V and J ends were trimmed by 0 bases and 4 bases, with 15 bases remaining between them. Germline assignment: CDR1 KGHSH and CDR2 LQKENI. The CDR3 length is 16 residues. The CDR3 DNA reads TGTGCCAGCTCACCACCTCTTGCGGCAGGACTCTATGGCTACACCTTC. Its translation is CASSPPLAAGLYGYTF.

The rearrangement uses TRBV19 and TRBJ2-2; 12 positions match TRBD2. The J segment lost 5 bases and the V segment lost 3 bases, leaving 1 base of the junction unmatched. Germline CDR1 and CDR2: LNHDA and SQIVND (reference sequence). The CDR3 contains 15 residues. This CDR3 reads CASSMGTSGTGELFF. Written as DNA, the CDR3 is TGTGCCAGTAGTATGGGGACTAGCGGGACCGGGGAGCTGTTTTTT.

This clone was observed once. This chain joins TRBV5-5 and TRBJ2-7; TRBD2 matches at 14 bases. V was pared by 2 bases and J by 2 bases, with 3 bases of the junction left unmatched. The CDR3 totals 16 residues. CDR1 and CDR2 (germline): SGHKS, YYEKEE (reference sequence). The CDR3 nucleotides read TGTGCCAGCAGCTTTCGACTAGCGGGAGGGGCCTACGAGCAGTACTTC. The encoded protein is CASSFRLAGGAYEQYF.

This chain joins TRBV2 and TRBJ1-2, with D possibly TRBD1 on 6 matching bases. Germline loops: CDR1 SNHLY, CDR2 FYNNEI. Deletions cut 8 bases from V and 8 bases from J, with 15 bases between. The CDR3 is made up of 12 amino acids. The chain's CDR3 is CASRRDIYGYTF. The CDR3, as DNA: TGTGCCAGCCGCCGGGACATCTACGGCTACACCTTC.

The CDR3: CASSLGQGAFNEQFF. CDR3 DNA: TGCGCCAGCAGCTTGGGGCAGGGGGCATTTAATGAGCAGTTCTTC. The chain employs TRBV5-1 and TRBJ2-1; TRBD1 matches 8 bases. V was clipped by 0 bases and J by 7 bases; unmatched bases: 6. Germline CDR1 reads SGHRS; CDR2 reads YFSETQ. This CDR3 contains 15 residues.

The rearrangement joins TRBV19 to TRBJ2-2; D is unresolved. Per germline, CDR1 LNHDA and CDR2 SQIVND (reference sequence). V gave up 10 bases and J gave up 4 bases, with 10 bases separating them. The CDR3 consists of 12 residues. The CDR3 loop reads CATVLSTGELFF. The DNA of the CDR3 is TGTGCCACCGTGTTATCCACCGGGGAGCTGTTTTTT.

CDR3 sequence: CASSLGQNYEQYF. The CDR3 DNA reads as TGTGCCAGCAGCTTAGGACAGAACTACGAGCAGTACTTC. The chain couples TRBV5-4 to TRBJ2-7; TRBD1 might be the D (6 bases). CDR3 length: 13 amino acids. Deletions cut 2 bases from V and 3 bases from J, with 9 bases between. Germline-derived CDR1 and CDR2 are SGHNT and YYREEE (reference sequence).

The chain combines TRBV5-1 with TRBJ1-6, with 9 bases matching TRBD1. The CDR3 covers 14 residues. Germline-derived CDR1 and CDR2 are SGHRS and YFSETQ. The ends lost 8 bases at V and 7 bases at J; junction bases unmatched: 7. As DNA, the CDR3 is TGCGCCAGTGAGACAGGGGGGGGAAATTCACCCCTCCACTTT. This codes for CASETGGGNSPLHF.